Sequencing of this TCR beta chain was carried out in a study of blood T cell repertoires in COVID-19. Overall study context: Both acute and convalescent COVID-19 samples were obtained from the United States, Italy and Spain. PBMCs, B-cell-depleted T cells, or T cells provided the cDNA or gDNA that made up the material.

Germline V gene lookup returns CDR1 SGHKS and CDR2 YYEKEE (reference sequence). The CDR3 covers 14 residues. V lost 7 bases, J lost 2 bases, and 6 bases stayed unmatched. Original analysis: Estimation of nucleated cell counts was performed using reference gene primer amplification. Using immunoSEQ multiplex PCR, the repertoire was profiled, and TCRdb retains in-frame clones only, with some absent. Clonal size and the V and J genes are those of that table, whereas D and trimming came from the DNA. The sample gives about 250,000 clones, approximately 92% of which show up once; roughly 4.5% is in the top ten.

The source material was peripheral blood. The TCR originated in a woman aged 40 to 49 who had recovered from COVID-19. This sequence joins TRBV5-5 and TRBJ1-2; 9 positions agree with TRBD1. The CDR3 nucleotides read TGTGCCAGCGTTTATGGGACAGGGAACTATGGCTACACCTTC. Translation gives CASVYGTGNYGYTF. Based on the CDR3 plus reference TRBV5-5 and TRBJ1-2, the full variable domain is DAGVTQSPTHLIKTRGQQVTLRCSPISGHKSVSWYQQVLGQGPQFIFQYYEKEERGRGNFPDRFSARQFPNYSSELNVNALLLGDSALYLCASVYGTGNYGYTFGSGTRLTVV.